This entry lists 25 T cell receptor beta chains sequenced from one sample in a study of T cell repertoires in cytomegalovirus infection. TCRdb re-analysed the reads in MiXCR, keeping a single row per CDR3 protein. The sample records about 920,000 distinct CDR3 sequences, about a third being singletons. No antigens are known for them. The sample in question was cultured CD8+ T cells from PBMCs, obtained from culture after CMV antigen stimulation. Receptors were obtained from a human donor in good health (CMV status not recorded). Some clones in this sample may be carry-over from other donors' samples.

This clonotype was recorded only once. V and J are TRBV19 and TRBJ1-5, with 8 bases aligning to TRBD1. Per the germline V gene, CDR1 is LNHDA and CDR2 is SQIVND (reference sequence). CDR3 length equals 19 residues. The V gene end was trimmed by 5 bases and the J gene end by 2 bases; junction bases not matched to a gene: 17. The CDR3 coding sequence is TGTGCCAGTAGTCCGGTGCGAGACAGGGGTCTGAGTGGCAATCAGCCCCAGCATTTT. The encoded protein is CASSPVRDRGLSGNQPQHF.

The table lists this clonotype with many counts. The chain is built from TRBV7-6 and TRBJ2-7; possibly TRBD2 for D (5 bases). Germline CDR1 reads SGHVS; CDR2 reads FNYEAQ. This CDR3 is 16 amino acids long. V was trimmed by 4 bases and J by 1 base, leaving 17 bases between them. In nucleotides, the CDR3 is TGTGCCAGCAGCTCCACGGCCGGGGAAGGATCCTACGAGCAGTACTTC. It translates to CASSSTAGEGSYEQYF. The full variable domain, rest sourced from reference TRBV7-6 and TRBJ2-7, is GAGVSQSPRYKVTKRGQDVALRCDPISGHVSLYWYRQALGQGPEFLTYFNYEAQQDKSGLPNDRFSAERPEGSISTLTIQRTEQRDSAMYRCASSSTAGEGSYEQYFGPGTRLTVT.

This clonotype was seen only a few times. The CDR3 spells CASSHSPGADTQYF. CDR3 nucleotides: TGTGCCAGCAGTCACAGCCCCGGGGCAGATACGCAGTATTTT. The chain uses TRBV12-3 or TRBV12-4 and TRBJ2-3, with D tentatively TRBD2 (5 bases). The ends were cut back, 5 bases at V and 4 bases at J, with 13 bases in the middle. This CDR3 has 14 residues.

In regard to this clonotype: Sequence at one end of the junction differs from germline and may be a read error. This chain connects TRBV4-3 to TRBJ1-2, with D hard to call. This CDR3 region has 16 residues. CDR1 is LGHNA, CDR2 YSLEER, per germline. CDR3 nucleotide sequence: TGCACCAGCAGCCAAGATCTGAGAAGGTTGGGCTATGGCTACACCTTC. It translates to CTSSQDLRRLGYGYTF.

V is TRBV12-3 or TRBV12-4 and J is TRBJ1-1; no firm D call. The CDR3 is 14 amino acids. Between the trimmed V and J ends, which lost 0 bases and 3 bases, there was a span of 8 bases. CDR3 sequence (DNA): TGTGCCAGCAGTTTAGCAGACGATTACACTGAAGCTTTCTTT. Its protein is CASSLADDYTEAFF.

J is TRBJ2-3 and V is TRBV28; 9 bases fit TRBD2. Germline lookup yields CDR1 MDHEN and CDR2 SYDVKM. The CDR3 length is 19 residues. Losses at the gene ends were 3 bases for V and 0 bases for J; bases not matched to a gene: 13. The CDR3 spells CASSFGLRLAEGSTDTQYF. The CDR3 DNA follows: TGTGCCAGCAGTTTCGGTCTGAGACTAGCGGAGGGAAGCACAGATACGCAGTATTTT.

This clonotype has just a few counts. This chain connects TRBV6-5 to TRBJ1-6; a possible D gene is TRBD1 (6 bases). Germline assignment: CDR1 MNHEY and CDR2 SVGAGI. The CDR3 is 16 residues long. Trimming pared 2 bases from V and 8 bases from J, leaving 16 bases between. This CDR3 is CASSYGVTGAHSPLHF. In nucleotides, the CDR3 is TGTGCCAGCAGTTACGGAGTTACGGGGGCTCATTCACCCCTCCACTTT.

The V and J genes are TRBV10-3 and TRBJ1-2; 8 bases map to TRBD1. With V trimmed by 6 bases and J by 5 bases, 17 bases remained unmatched. The CDR3 is 17 residues long. Germline-derived CDR1 and CDR2 are ENHRY and SYGVKD. As DNA, the CDR3 is TGTGCCATCAGCCCCCTAAAACCGGGACAGGCGCTTTATGGCTACACCTTC. Amino acids: CAISPLKPGQALYGYTF.

This clonotype showed up just a few times. V usage is TRBV27 and J usage is TRBJ1-2; tentatively, D is TRBD1 (5 bases). The V and J ends lost 6 bases and 6 bases respectively, with 14 bases between them. The CDR3 is 13 residues long. Germline V CDR1 and CDR2: MNHEY, SMNVEV (reference sequence). CDR3: CASRGAASNGYTF. CDR3 bases: TGTGCCAGCAGAGGGGCCGCCTCGAATGGCTACACCTTC.

In its sample, this clonotype was seen a few times. The chain links TRBV11-2 to TRBJ1-2; TRBD1 matches 8 bases. With 7 bases clipped from V and 7 bases from J, the junction kept 20 bases outside the gene matches. This CDR3 is built from 17 residues. Germline V gives CDR1 SGHAT, CDR2 FQNNGV. The CDR3 coding sequence is TGTGCCAGCAAAACGGATCAGGGGGCGCTAGAAGGGGGTGGCTACACCTTC. The encoded protein is CASKTDQGALEGGGYTF.

This clonotype was counted between two and nine times. CDR3 loop: CASGTQAPERNQPQHF. In DNA, the CDR3 is TGTGCCAGCGGAACGCAGGCCCCTGAGCGGAATCAGCCCCAGCATTTT. The rearrangement links TRBV28 to TRBJ1-5; the D is unclear. The CDR3 has 16 amino acids. Trimming cost V 8 bases and J 4 bases, with 21 bases left between them. Germline V gives CDR1 MDHEN, CDR2 SYDVKM.

The chain is built from TRBV19 and TRBJ1-2, with a possible D match to TRBD1 (5 bases). The V and J ends lost 4 bases and 3 bases respectively, with 18 bases between them. The germline gives CDR1 LNHDA, CDR2 SQIVND (reference sequence). The CDR3 has 16 amino acids. Written as DNA, the CDR3 is TGTGCCAGTAGTACGACACCGGGGCCAGGTGACTATGGCTACACCTTC. Its translation is CASSTTPGPGDYGYTF.

As concerns this clonotype: Because the CDR3 is missing its conserved closing phenylalanine or tryptophan, this is likely a read error. The chain couples TRBV27 to TRBJ1-2; D might be TRBD1 (5 bases). With 3 bases removed from V and 3 bases from J, the gap between germline ends came to 14 bases. The CDR3 runs 15 residues. CDR1 is MNHEY and CDR2 is SMNVEV in the germline V gene (reference sequence). CDR3 residues: CASSFRTGGHYGYTL. DNA of the CDR3: TGTGCCAGCAGTTTTAGAACAGGAGGACACTATGGCTACACCCTC.

To note about this clonotype: At one end, the junction sequence differs from germline, possibly due to a read error. The rearrangement joins TRBV5-5 to TRBJ1-1, with a tentative D call TRBD1 (6 bases). Germline CDR1 and CDR2: SGHKS and YYEKEE (reference sequence). This CDR3 is built from 14 residues. CDR3 nucleotide sequence: TGTGCCAGCAGCTTGGGATGGGGGGGCACTGAATCTTTCTTT. The encoded protein is CASSLGWGGTESFF.

This clonotype has only a few counts. The gene calls are TRBV29-1 and TRBJ1-5; 7 bases agree with TRBD1. The CDR3 covers 14 residues. Unmatched junction bases numbered 5, after V lost 6 bases and J lost 0 bases. Germline V gives CDR1 SQVTM, CDR2 ANQGSEA. The CDR3 sequence: CSVETGDSNQPQHF. The DNA of the CDR3 is TGCAGCGTAGAAACAGGGGATAGCAATCAGCCCCAGCATTTT.

As concerns this clonotype: One base away lies a much larger clone, so this may be a sequencing read error. V and J are TRBV7-2 and TRBJ2-5; 8 positions match TRBD2. The V segment lost 3 bases and the J segment 5 bases; nucleotides outside the gene matches: 11. This CDR3 is 16 amino acids long. Germline loops: CDR1 SGHTA, CDR2 FQGNSA. Written as DNA, the CDR3 is TGTGCCAGCAGCTTTGAAACGGGGGGGCCGGAGGAGACCCAGTACTTC. It specifies CASSFETGGPEETQYF. The full variable domain, completed using reference TRBV7-2 and TRBJ2-5, is GAGVSQSPSNKVTEKGKDVELRCDPISGHTALYWYRQSLGQGLEFLIYFQGNSAPDKSGLPSDRFSAERTGGSVSTLTIQRTQQEDSAVYLCASSFETGGPEETQYFGPGTRLLVL.

The genes are TRBV11-3 and TRBJ2-3; the D is unclear. Germline CDR1 and CDR2: SGHNT and YENEEA. V lost 5 bases and J lost 6, with 15 bases in between. The length of the CDR3 is 14 residues. The CDR3 loop reads CASSAHPPPDTQYF. The CDR3 DNA follows: TGTGCCAGCAGCGCCCATCCCCCCCCCGATACGCAGTATTTT.

This clonotype was found a few times. This sequence joins TRBV29-1 and TRBJ2-3, with TRBD1 identical over 9 bases. V was pared by 6 bases and J by 9 bases, with 13 bases of the junction left unmatched. The CDR3 loop spans 14 amino acids. The germline V gene encodes CDR1 SQVTM and CDR2 ANQGSEA. CDR3 amino acids: CSVRDRAYHSTQYF. DNA of the CDR3: TGCAGCGTGAGGGACAGGGCCTATCACTCCACGCAGTATTTT.

The chain uses TRBV19 and TRBJ2-1; no definite D call. Trimming removed 2 bases from V and 0 bases from J, with 11 bases in between. The CDR3 is made up of 16 amino acids. From germline, CDR1 is LNHDA and CDR2 SQIVND (reference sequence). The CDR3 loop reads CASSIRVPSSYNEQFF. The CDR3 DNA is TGTGCCAGTAGTATACGGGTTCCGAGCTCCTACAATGAGCAGTTCTTC.

This clonotype was observed many times. Here the CDR3 DNA reads TGTGCCAGCAGTTTAAGCTCCTACACTGAAGCTTTCTTT. Its translation is CASSLSSYTEAFF. The chain employs TRBV12-3 or TRBV12-4 and TRBJ1-1; D is unresolved. This CDR3 comprises 13 residues. V lost 2 bases and J lost 3, with 7 bases in between.

This clonotype turned up a few times. The rearrangement joins TRBV12-5 to TRBJ1-4; D might be TRBD1 (6 bases). The CDR3 consists of 16 residues. Germline V gene data show CDR1 as LGHNT and CDR2 as FRNRAP. The germline V and J ends were trimmed by 6 bases and 7 bases, with 21 bases remaining between them. The CDR3 spells CASGFGGGAGAEKLFF. CDR3 sequence (DNA): TGTGCTAGTGGATTCGGGGGGGGCGCCGGGGCTGAAAAACTGTTTTTT.

The rearrangement uses TRBV20-1 and TRBJ2-1, with D possibly matching TRBD2 (6 bases). The germline V and J ends were trimmed by 3 bases and 2 bases, with 17 bases remaining between them. The CDR3 is 16 amino acids. Germline CDR1 reads DFQATT; CDR2 reads SNEGSKA (reference sequence). The chain's CDR3 is CSASFSTSPPYNEQFF. Written as DNA, the CDR3 is TGCAGTGCTAGTTTTAGCACTAGCCCTCCCTACAATGAGCAGTTCTTC.

A few counts support this clonotype. The gene calls are TRBV5-4 and TRBJ2-5; 13 positions agree with TRBD2. Germline CDR1 SGHNT, CDR2 YYREEE (reference sequence). Losses at the gene ends were 3 bases for V and 2 bases for J; bases not matched to a gene: 4. The CDR3 has 16 amino acids. The CDR3 DNA reads TGTGCCAGCAGCTACGGACTAGCGGGGGAGCAAGAGACCCAGTACTTC. Translating gives CASSYGLAGEQETQYF.

This clonotype showed up many times. V and J are TRBV7-8 and TRBJ2-2, with a tentative D call TRBD2 (6 bases). The CDR3 loop spans 16 amino acids. V lost 4 bases to trimming and J lost 0 bases, with 12 bases between them. Germline loops: CDR1 SGHVS, CDR2 FQNEAQ. DNA of the CDR3: TGTGCCAGCAGCTCCAGGAGGGGTACGAACACCGGGGAGCTGTTTTTT. Translating gives CASSSRRGTNTGELFF.

This clonotype has a handful of counts. The rearrangement joins TRBV6-2 or TRBV6-3 to TRBJ1-2, with TRBD1 identical over 9 bases. V shed 4 bases, J shed 1 base, and the junction held 7 bases outside the gene matches. The germline CDR1 and CDR2 sequences are MNHEY and SVGEGT. The CDR3 consists of 16 residues. CDR3 in DNA: TGTGCCAGCAGTTTCGACAGGGACAGGGATAACTATGGCTACACCTTC. Translation: CASSFDRDRDNYGYTF.